The following is a TCR beta chain sequence with its context. Antigen: not known. The sample belongs to a study of STAT5B mutations in CD4+ large granular lymphocyte leukemia. Sequenced by immunoSEQ multiplex PCR; TCRdb stores in-frame clones only, minus some. Counted here are about 20,000 clones, more than 65% occurring once; the ten biggest clones make up approximately 31%. Points from the study as a whole: Top patient clones used TRBV06 genes more often: 8/27 versus 2/35 in controls. Around 25% of private leukemic clonotypes occurred rarely in other patients' non-leukemic repertoires.

The CDR3 extends over 15 amino acids. From germline, CDR1 is SNHLY and CDR2 FYNNEI. Trimming pared 2 bases from V and 0 bases from J, leaving 8 bases between. The chain has TRBV2 and TRBJ1-3; D is ambiguous. The material sequenced was CD4+ T cells from blood buffy coats. The sequence was collected from a human donor in good health. As DNA, the CDR3 is TGTGCCAGCAGTGAAAGTTACATCTCTGGAAACACCATATATTTT. It codes for CASSESYISGNTIYF. Full variable domain (remainder filled in from reference TRBV2 and TRBJ1-3): EPEVTQTPSHQVTQMGQEVILRCVPISNHLYFYWYRQILGQKVEFLVSFYNNEISEKSEIFDDQFSVERPDGSNFTLKIRSTKLEDSAMYFCASSESYISGNTIYFGEGSWLTVV.